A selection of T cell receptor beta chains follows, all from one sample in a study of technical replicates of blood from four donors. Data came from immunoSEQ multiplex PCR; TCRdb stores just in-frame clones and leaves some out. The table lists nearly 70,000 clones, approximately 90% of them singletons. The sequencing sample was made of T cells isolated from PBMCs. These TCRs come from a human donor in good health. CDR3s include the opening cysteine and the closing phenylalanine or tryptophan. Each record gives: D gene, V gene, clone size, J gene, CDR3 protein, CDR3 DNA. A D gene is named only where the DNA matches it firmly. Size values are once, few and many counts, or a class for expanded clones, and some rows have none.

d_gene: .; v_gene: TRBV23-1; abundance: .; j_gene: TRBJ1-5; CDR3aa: CATKIKGQKTNQPQHF; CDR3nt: TGCGCCACGAAGATCAAGGGGCAGAAAACCAATCAGCCCCAGCATTTT
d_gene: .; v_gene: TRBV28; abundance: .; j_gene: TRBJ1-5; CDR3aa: CASSFNSNQPQHF; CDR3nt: TGTGCCAGCAGTTTTAATAGCAATCAGCCCCAGCATTTT
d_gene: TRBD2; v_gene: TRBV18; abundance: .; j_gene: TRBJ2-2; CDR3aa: CASSPGTSAPLAGELFF; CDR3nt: TGTGCCAGCTCACCAGGGACTAGCGCTCCGCTGGCCGGGGAGCTGTTTTTT
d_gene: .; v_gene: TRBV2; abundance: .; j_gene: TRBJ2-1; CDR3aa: CASSATGSDRYNEQFF; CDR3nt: TGTGCCAGCAGCGCAACCGGGAGTGACCGCTACAATGAGCAGTTCTTC
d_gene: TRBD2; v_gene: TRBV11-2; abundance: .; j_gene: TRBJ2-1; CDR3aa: CASSIKRPGGSSYNEQFF; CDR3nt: TGTGCCAGCAGCATTAAGAGACCGGGAGGGAGCTCCTACAATGAGCAGTTCTTC
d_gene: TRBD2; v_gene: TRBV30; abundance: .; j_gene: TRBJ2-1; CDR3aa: CAWSWLAGGGNEQFF; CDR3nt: TGTGCCTGGAGTTGGTTGGCGGGAGGAGGCAATGAGCAGTTCTTC
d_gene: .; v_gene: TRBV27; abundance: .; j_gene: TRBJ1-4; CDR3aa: CASSLYMGATNEKLFF; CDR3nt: TGTGCCAGCAGTTTATATATGGGGGCCACAAACGAAAAACTGTTTTTT
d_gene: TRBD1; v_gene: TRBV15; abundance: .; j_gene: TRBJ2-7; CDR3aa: CATRAGQGAPYEQYF; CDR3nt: TGTGCCACCAGAGCGGGCCAGGGGGCTCCCTACGAGCAGTACTTC
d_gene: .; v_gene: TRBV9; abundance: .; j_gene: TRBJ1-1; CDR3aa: CASSVGDLNTEAFF; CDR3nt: TGTGCCAGCAGCGTAGGCGATTTGAACACTGAAGCTTTCTTT
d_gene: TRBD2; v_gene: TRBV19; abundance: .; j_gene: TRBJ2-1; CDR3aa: CASSIGLAGGNEQFF; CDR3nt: TGTGCCAGTAGTATTGGACTAGCGGGGGGCAATGAGCAGTTCTTC
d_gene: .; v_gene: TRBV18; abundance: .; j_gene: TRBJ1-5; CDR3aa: CASSPSDSFNQPQHF; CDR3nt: TGTGCCAGCTCACCATCGGACAGCTTTAATCAGCCCCAGCATTTT
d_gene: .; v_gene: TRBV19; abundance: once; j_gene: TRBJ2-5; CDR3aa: CASSIGGGQGETQYF; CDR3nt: TGTGCCAGTAGTATAGGAGGAGGGCAGGGAGAGACCCAGTACTTC
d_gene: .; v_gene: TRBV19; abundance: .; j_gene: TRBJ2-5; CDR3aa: CASSIVLYQETQYF; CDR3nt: TGTGCCAGTAGTATAGTCCTGTACCAAGAGACCCAGTACTTC
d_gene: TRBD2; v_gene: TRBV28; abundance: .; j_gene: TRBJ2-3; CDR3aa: CASTLASGSLVDTQYF; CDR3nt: TGTGCCAGCACCCTAGCCAGCGGGAGTTTGGTAGATACGCAGTATTTT
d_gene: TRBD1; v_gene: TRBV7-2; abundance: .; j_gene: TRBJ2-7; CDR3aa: CASSLRRQGYEQYF; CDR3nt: TGTGCCAGCAGCTTACGTCGACAGGGGTACGAGCAGTACTTC
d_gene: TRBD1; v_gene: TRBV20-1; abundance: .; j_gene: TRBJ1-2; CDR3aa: CSANRGSYTF; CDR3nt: TGCAGTGCAAACAGGGGTAGCTACACCTTC
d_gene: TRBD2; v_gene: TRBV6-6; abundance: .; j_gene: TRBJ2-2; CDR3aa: CASSTSGRNTGELFF; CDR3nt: TGTGCCAGCAGTACTAGCGGGAGGAACACCGGGGAGCTGTTTTTT
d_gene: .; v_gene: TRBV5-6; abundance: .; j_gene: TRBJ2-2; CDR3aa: CASSLAGTTGELFF; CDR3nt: TGTGCCAGCAGCTTGGCGGGTACCACCGGGGAGCTGTTTTTT
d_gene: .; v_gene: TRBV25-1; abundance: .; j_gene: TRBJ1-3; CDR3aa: CASSPRNRAGNTIYF; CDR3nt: TGTGCCAGCAGCCCCAGGAACAGGGCTGGAAACACCATATATTTT
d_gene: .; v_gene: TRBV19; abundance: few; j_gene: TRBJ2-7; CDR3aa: CASSIESGSYEQYF; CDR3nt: TGTGCCAGTAGTATAGAAAGCGGGTCCTACGAGCAGTACTTC
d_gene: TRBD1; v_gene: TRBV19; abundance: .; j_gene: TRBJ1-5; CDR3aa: CASSAGQTHQPQHF; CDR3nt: TGTGCCAGTAGTGCGGGACAGACCCATCAGCCCCAGCATTTT
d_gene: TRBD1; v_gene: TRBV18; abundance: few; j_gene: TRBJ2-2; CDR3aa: CASSPGQGRGELFF; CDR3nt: TGTGCCAGCTCACCAGGACAGGGACGCGGGGAGCTGTTTTTT
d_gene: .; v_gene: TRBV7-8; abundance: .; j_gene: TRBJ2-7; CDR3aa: CASSLLRDNYEQYF; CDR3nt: TGTGCCAGCAGCTTATTACGGGACAACTACGAGCAGTACTTC
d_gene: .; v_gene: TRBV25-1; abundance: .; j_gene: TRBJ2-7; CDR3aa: CASMAGNYEQYF; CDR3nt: TGTGCCAGCATGGCAGGAAACTACGAGCAGTACTTC
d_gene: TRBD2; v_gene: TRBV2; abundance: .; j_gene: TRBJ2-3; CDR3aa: CASSPGLATDTQYF; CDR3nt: TGTGCCAGCAGTCCAGGACTAGCCACAGATACGCAGTATTTT
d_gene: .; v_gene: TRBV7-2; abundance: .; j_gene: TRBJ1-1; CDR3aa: CASSLGFRGRGTEAFF; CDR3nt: TGTGCCAGCAGCTTAGGATTCAGGGGCAGGGGCACTGAAGCTTTCTTT
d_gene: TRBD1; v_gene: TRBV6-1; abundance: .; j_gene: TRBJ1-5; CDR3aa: CASSRTGQGNQPQHF; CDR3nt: TGTGCCAGCAGCAGAACGGGACAGGGTAATCAGCCCCAGCATTTT
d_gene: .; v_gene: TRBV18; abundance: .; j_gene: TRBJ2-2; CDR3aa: CASSPTVLGGELFF; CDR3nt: TGTGCCAGCTCACCGACAGTCCTCGGCGGGGAGCTGTTTTTT
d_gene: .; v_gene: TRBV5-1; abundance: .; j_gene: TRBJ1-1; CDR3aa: CASSLGGGRTEAFF; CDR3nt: TGCGCCAGCAGCTTGGGGGGGGGCAGGACTGAAGCTTTCTTT
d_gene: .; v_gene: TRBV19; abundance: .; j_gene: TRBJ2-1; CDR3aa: CASTYRGPSYNEQFF; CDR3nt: TGTGCCAGTACCTACCGGGGTCCCTCCTACAATGAGCAGTTCTTC
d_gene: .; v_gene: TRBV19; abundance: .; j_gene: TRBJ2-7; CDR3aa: CASSPGYEQYF; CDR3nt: TGTGCCAGTAGTCCGGGTTACGAGCAGTACTTC
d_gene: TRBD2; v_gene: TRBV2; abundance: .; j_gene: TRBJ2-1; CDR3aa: CASSVGGNEQFF; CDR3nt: TGTGCCAGCAGTGTGGGGGGGAATGAGCAGTTCTTC
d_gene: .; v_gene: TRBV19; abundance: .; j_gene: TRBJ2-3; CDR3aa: CASSTDRSADTQYF; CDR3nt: TGTGCCAGTAGTACTGACAGGAGCGCAGATACGCAGTATTTT
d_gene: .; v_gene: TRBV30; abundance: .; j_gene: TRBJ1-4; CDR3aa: CAWRSGMSTNEKLFF; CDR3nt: TGTGCCTGGAGGTCAGGGATGAGCACTAATGAAAAACTGTTTTTT
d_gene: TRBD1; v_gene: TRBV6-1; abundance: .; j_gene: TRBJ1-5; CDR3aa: CASIILQGMVQPQHF; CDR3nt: TGTGCCAGCATTATCTTACAGGGGATGGTACAGCCCCAGCATTTT
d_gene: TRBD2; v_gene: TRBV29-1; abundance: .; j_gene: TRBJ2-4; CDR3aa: CSVASGILDIQYF; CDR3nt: TGCAGCGTCGCTAGCGGGATTTTAGACATTCAGTACTTC
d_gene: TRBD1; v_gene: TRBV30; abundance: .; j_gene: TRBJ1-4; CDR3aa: CAWETGTGEKLFF; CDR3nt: TGTGCCTGGGAGACAGGGACCGGTGAAAAACTGTTTTTT
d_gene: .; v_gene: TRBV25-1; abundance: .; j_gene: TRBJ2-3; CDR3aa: CASSETMTGLTDTQYF; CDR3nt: TGTGCCAGCAGTGAAACGATGACAGGCCTCACAGATACGCAGTATTTT
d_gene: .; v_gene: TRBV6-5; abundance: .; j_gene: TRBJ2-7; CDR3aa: CASSYSQGSGEQYF; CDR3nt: TGTGCCAGCAGTTACTCGCAGGGGAGTGGCGAGCAGTACTTC
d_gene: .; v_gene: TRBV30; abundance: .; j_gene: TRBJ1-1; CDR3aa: CAWRGGGKGSTEAFF; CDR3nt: TGTGCCTGGAGAGGGGGAGGGAAGGGTAGCACTGAAGCTTTCTTT
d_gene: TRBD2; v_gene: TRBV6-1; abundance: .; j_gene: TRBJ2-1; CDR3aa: CASSGGLVPREQFF; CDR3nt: TGTGCCAGCAGTGGGGGACTAGTTCCCAGGGAGCAGTTCTTC
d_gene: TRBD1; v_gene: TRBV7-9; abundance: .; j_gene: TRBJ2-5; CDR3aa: CASSQGAQETQYF; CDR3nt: TGTGCCAGCAGTCAGGGGGCGCAGGAGACCCAGTACTTC
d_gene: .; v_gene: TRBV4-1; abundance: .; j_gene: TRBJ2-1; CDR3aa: CASSQQGTYNEQFF; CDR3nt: TGCGCCAGCAGCCAGCAGGGTACCTACAATGAGCAGTTCTTC
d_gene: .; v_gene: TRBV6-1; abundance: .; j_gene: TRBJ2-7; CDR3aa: CASLTTLYEQYF; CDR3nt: TGTGCCAGTCTTACTACCCTCTACGAGCAGTACTTC
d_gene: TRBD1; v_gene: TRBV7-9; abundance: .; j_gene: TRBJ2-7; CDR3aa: CASSLAQGVSYEQYF; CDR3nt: TGTGCCAGCAGCTTAGCGCAGGGGGTTAGCTACGAGCAGTACTTC
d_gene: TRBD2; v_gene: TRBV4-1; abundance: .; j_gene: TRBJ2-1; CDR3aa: CASSLLLGTSGTGEQFF; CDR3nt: TGCGCCAGCAGCCTCCTTCTTGGGACTAGCGGGACTGGGGAGCAGTTCTTC
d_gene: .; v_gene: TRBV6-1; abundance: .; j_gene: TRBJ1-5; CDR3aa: CASSEATVDRYQPQHF; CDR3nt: TGTGCCAGCAGTGAAGCAACCGTCGATCGGTATCAGCCCCAGCATTTT
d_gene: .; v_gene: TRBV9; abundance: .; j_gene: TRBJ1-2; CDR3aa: CASSVWAGQGYTF; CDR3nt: TGTGCCAGCAGCGTCTGGGCAGGGCAAGGCTACACCTTC
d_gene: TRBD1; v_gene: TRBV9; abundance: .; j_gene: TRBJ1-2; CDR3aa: CASSVGNRGTNYGYTF; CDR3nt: TGTGCCAGCAGCGTAGGAAACAGGGGAACTAACTATGGCTACACCTTC
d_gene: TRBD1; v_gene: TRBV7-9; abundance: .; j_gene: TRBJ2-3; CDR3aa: CASSRPRTGFTADTQYF; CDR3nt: TGTGCCAGCAGCCGCCCTAGGACAGGGTTTACGGCAGATACGCAGTATTTT
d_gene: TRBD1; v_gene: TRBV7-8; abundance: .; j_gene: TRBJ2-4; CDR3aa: CASRQGWGTAKNIQYF; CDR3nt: TGTGCCAGCAGACAGGGGTGGGGGACGGCCAAAAACATTCAGTACTTC